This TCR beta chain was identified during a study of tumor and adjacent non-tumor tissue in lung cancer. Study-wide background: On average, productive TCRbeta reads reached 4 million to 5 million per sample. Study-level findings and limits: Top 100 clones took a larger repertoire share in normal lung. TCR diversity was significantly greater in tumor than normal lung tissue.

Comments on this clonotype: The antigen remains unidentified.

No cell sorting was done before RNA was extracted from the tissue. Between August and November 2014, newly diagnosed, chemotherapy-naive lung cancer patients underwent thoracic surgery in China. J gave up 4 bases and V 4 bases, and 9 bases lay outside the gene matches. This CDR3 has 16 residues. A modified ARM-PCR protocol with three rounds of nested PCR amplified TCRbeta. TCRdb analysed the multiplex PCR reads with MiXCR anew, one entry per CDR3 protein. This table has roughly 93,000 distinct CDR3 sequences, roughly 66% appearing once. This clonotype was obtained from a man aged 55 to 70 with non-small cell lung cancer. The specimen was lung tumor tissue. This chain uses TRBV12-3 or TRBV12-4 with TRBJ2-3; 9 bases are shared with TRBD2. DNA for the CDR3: TGTGCCAGCAGTTCACCGGGACTAGCTGGTGCAGATACGCAGTATTTT. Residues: CASSSPGLAGADTQYF.